The 26 T cell receptor beta chains below all came from one sample that was sequenced in a study of PD-1 blockade in classical Hodgkin lymphoma. The patients all showed relapse after autologous stem cell transplantation, while their brentuximab vedotin exposure varied. Libraries were prepared by immunoSEQ multiplex PCR; TCRdb keeps only in-frame clonotypes and omits some of them. Here the sample spans some 150,000 clones, around four fifths being singletons. Sequences were derived from peripheral blood mononuclear cells (PBMCs), sampled before the second cycle of nivolumab. The receptors derive from a human donor with classical Hodgkin lymphoma.

Only one count was recorded for this clone. The chain has TRBV28 and TRBJ1-2; D is uncertain. CDR3 size: 13 residues. CDR1 is MDHEN, CDR2 SYDVKM, per germline. Trimming removed 2 bases at V and 4 bases at J, with 8 bases between. The CDR3 coding sequence is TGTGCCAGCAGTTTAGGGCCCATCTATGGCTACACCTTC. Translation gives CASSLGPIYGYTF.

The V and J genes are TRBV9 and TRBJ2-7; D could derive from TRBD1 or TRBD2 (5 bases each). V was trimmed by 9 bases and J by 1 base, leaving 11 bases between them. Germline values: CDR1 SGDLS, CDR2 YYNGEE. The CDR3 runs to 12 residues. For the CDR3, the DNA is TGTGCCAATGGGGACGGTTCCTACGAGCAGTACTTC. Encoded protein: CANGDGSYEQYF.

The V gene is TRBV10-3, the J gene TRBJ2-5, with TRBD2 matching 9 bases. Trimming took 4 bases from V and 6 from J; bases not matched to a gene: 6. Germline values: CDR1 ENHRY, CDR2 SYGVKD. CDR3 length: 14 residues. The CDR3 is CAISVRGGRQTQYF. CDR3 coding DNA: TGTGCCATCAGTGTGCGGGGGGGCAGGCAGACCCAGTACTTC.

The V gene is TRBV29-1, the J gene TRBJ2-1, with TRBD2 identical over 8 bases. Trimming removed 8 bases from V and 0 bases from J; junction bases left unmatched: 15. The CDR3 spans 17 residues. Looked up from germline, CDR1 is SQVTM and CDR2 is ANQGSEA. CDR3 amino acids: CSILRPSGPSSYNEQFF. DNA of the CDR3: TGCAGCATCTTGAGGCCTAGCGGGCCTAGCTCCTACAATGAGCAGTTCTTC.

The chain couples TRBV10-3 to TRBJ2-7, with 7 bases matching TRBD1. The trim removed 4 bases at V and 0 bases at J, leaving 3 bases unmatched. The CDR3 spans 14 residues. CDR1 ENHRY and CDR2 SYGVKD come from the germline V gene. The CDR3 spells CAISGQGVSYEQYF. DNA for the CDR3: TGTGCCATCAGTGGACAGGGCGTCTCCTACGAGCAGTACTTC.

V usage is TRBV7-2 and J usage is TRBJ2-1; TRBD2 agrees at 10 bases. The CDR3 has 15 amino acids. V was clipped by 6 bases and J by 5 bases; unmatched bases: 7. Germline lookup yields CDR1 SGHTA and CDR2 FQGNSA. The CDR3 is CASSLRLAGNNEQFF. As DNA, the CDR3 is TGTGCCAGCAGTCTAAGACTAGCGGGTAACAATGAGCAGTTCTTC.

This clone has only one observation. This chain connects TRBV19 to TRBJ2-1; 11 bases fit TRBD2. With V trimmed by 3 bases and J by 0 bases, 4 bases remained unmatched. Germline assignment: CDR1 LNHDA and CDR2 SQIVND (reference sequence). This CDR3 has 17 residues. The chain's CDR3 is CASSMTSGESSYNEQFF. DNA for the CDR3: TGTGCCAGTAGTATGACTAGCGGGGAGAGCTCCTACAATGAGCAGTTCTTC.

This chain joins TRBV10-3 and TRBJ2-3; the D is unclear. Trimming stripped 2 bases from V and 5 bases from J, with 14 bases between. This CDR3 region has 15 residues. Germline V CDR1 and CDR2: ENHRY, SYGVKD. In nucleotides, the CDR3 is TGTGCCATCAGTGAGACCGACGGTTTTAGAGATACGCAGTATTTT. This gives the protein CAISETDGFRDTQYF.

By share, this clone ranks as medium-sized. Here the CDR3 reads CAISVWDRGHYEQYF. CDR3 DNA: TGTGCCATCAGTGTTTGGGACAGGGGCCACTACGAGCAGTACTTC. The chain recombines TRBV10-3 with TRBJ2-7; 10 positions agree with TRBD1. This CDR3 is 15 amino acids long. CDR1 is ENHRY and CDR2 is SYGVKD in the germline V gene. Losses at the gene ends were 4 bases for V and 3 bases for J; bases not matched to a gene: 6.

This clone appeared a few times. This chain links TRBV5-1 with TRBJ2-3, with D perhaps matching TRBD1 (6 bases). V shed 2 bases and J shed 6 bases, with 16 bases lying between them. This CDR3 contains 15 residues. The germline V gene encodes CDR1 SGHRS and CDR2 YFSETQ. The CDR3 DNA sequence: TGCGCCAGCAGCTTCGGCAGGGGCAGGGCTGATACGCAGTATTTT. Translating gives CASSFGRGRADTQYF.

The rearrangement uses TRBV30 and TRBJ1-2; 7 nucleotides line up with TRBD1. The CDR3 runs 11 residues. The V and J ends lost 7 bases and 7 bases, in that order; junction bases with no gene match: 6. CDR1 GTSNPN and CDR2 SVGIG come from the germline V gene (reference sequence). The CDR3 sequence is CAFRGGGGYTF. The CDR3 DNA sequence: TGTGCCTTCAGGGGGGGAGGTGGCTACACCTTC.

The chain links TRBV11-3 to TRBJ2-1; 10 nucleotides match TRBD2. The V gene end was trimmed by 0 bases and the J gene end by 9 bases; junction bases not matched to a gene: 5. The CDR3 is 15 residues long. CDR1 and CDR2 (germline): SGHNT, YENEEA. The CDR3 protein is CASSLEGAGGPEQFF. In DNA form, the CDR3 reads TGTGCCAGCAGCTTAGAAGGAGCGGGGGGGCCTGAGCAGTTCTTC.

The chain uses TRBV7-8 and TRBJ1-5, with D hard to call. This CDR3 has 13 residues. The ends were cut back, 4 bases at V and 5 bases at J, with 9 bases in the middle. The germline V gene encodes CDR1 SGHVS and CDR2 FQNEAQ. Here the CDR3 reads CASSWTDDQPQHF. Written as DNA, the CDR3 is TGTGCCAGCAGCTGGACGGACGATCAGCCCCAGCATTTT.

The V and J genes are TRBV7-2 and TRBJ1-5; D is unresolved. The CDR3 runs to 16 residues. The germline V and J ends were trimmed by 5 bases and 0 bases, with 14 bases remaining between them. Germline loops: CDR1 SGHTA, CDR2 FQGNSA. The CDR3 reads CASSPPGRISNQPQHF. CDR3 nucleotide sequence: TGTGCCAGCAGCCCCCCCGGACGGATTAGCAATCAGCCCCAGCATTTT.

A note on this clone: Mismatch with germline at one junction end may stem from a read error. The chain has TRBV5-1 and TRBJ2-2; no reliable D call. The CDR3 contains 14 residues. CDR1 is SGHRS, CDR2 YFSETQ, per germline. Here the CDR3 reads CVSSLATEIGELFF. CDR3 in DNA: TGCGTCAGCAGCTTGGCCACGGAGATCGGGGAGCTGTTTTTT.

The chain combines TRBV6-1 with TRBJ2-2, with a weak D call TRBD1 (5 bases). Trimming cost V 1 base and J 3 bases, with 6 bases left between them. The CDR3 contains 14 residues. Germline V lookup: CDR1 MNHNS, CDR2 SASEGT. The CDR3 is CASSEEGDTGELFF. DNA for the CDR3: TGTGCCAGCAGTGAAGAAGGGGACACCGGGGAGCTGTTTTTT.

The rearrangement uses TRBV6-5 and TRBJ2-7, with a weak D call TRBD1 (5 bases). Trimming pared 6 bases from V and 2 bases from J, leaving 14 bases between. The CDR3 spans 14 residues. From germline, CDR1 is MNHEY and CDR2 SVGAGI. CDR3 sequence (DNA): TGTGCCAGCAGACCCAGGAACAGGCCCTACGAGCAGTACTTC. It encodes CASRPRNRPYEQYF.

This sequence joins TRBV7-3 and TRBJ2-3; maybe TRBD2 (6 bases). Germline V lookup: CDR1 SGHTA, CDR2 FQGTGA. Trimming left V 5 bases short and J 2 bases short, with 14 bases between. The CDR3 loop spans 15 amino acids. The CDR3 sequence: CASSRTGADTDTQYF. In DNA, the CDR3 is TGTGCCAGCAGCCGCACGGGAGCAGACACAGATACGCAGTATTTT.

The chain recombines TRBV6-5 with TRBJ2-5, with TRBD1 matching 8 bases. This CDR3 is 14 amino acids long. V shed 0 bases, J shed 5 bases, and the junction held 2 bases outside the gene matches. Germline V CDR1 and CDR2: MNHEY, SVGAGI. The CDR3 region has the DNA TGTGCCAGCAGTTACTCCACAGGGGGTGAGACCCAGTACTTC. It encodes CASSYSTGGETQYF.

V gene TRBV11-2 combines with J gene TRBJ2-1; D is unresolved. The germline gives CDR1 SGHAT, CDR2 FQNNGV. The CDR3 is made up of 16 amino acids. Trimming removed 0 bases at V and 2 bases at J, with 11 bases between. CDR3 region: CASSLDMGLAYNEQFF. CDR3 in DNA: TGTGCCAGCAGCTTAGATATGGGGTTGGCCTACAATGAGCAGTTCTTC.

The chain carries TRBV27 and TRBJ2-7; tentatively, D is TRBD1 or TRBD2 (5 bases each). Germline V CDR1 and CDR2: MNHEY, SMNVEV (reference sequence). The CDR3 loop spans 14 amino acids. Between the trimmed V and J ends, which lost 5 bases and 3 bases, there was a span of 14 bases. DNA for the CDR3: TGTGCCAGCAGTCCCTGGGACCGAGACTACGAGCAGTACTTC. Amino acid sequence: CASSPWDRDYEQYF.

The J gene is TRBJ2-3, the V gene TRBV7-2; D might be TRBD2 (7 bases). The CDR3 loop spans 14 amino acids. Germline V gene data show CDR1 as SGHTA and CDR2 as FQGNSA. The V end lost 4 bases, the J end lost 4 bases, and 12 bases lay between the germline ends. CDR3 bases: TGTGCCAGCAGCTGGTCGGGGGGCGCAGATACGCAGTATTTT. This encodes CASSWSGGADTQYF. Full variable domain (rest looked up from reference TRBV7-2 and TRBJ2-3): GAGVSQSPSNKVTEKGKDVELRCDPISGHTALYWYRQSLGQGLEFLIYFQGNSAPDKSGLPSDRFSAERTGGSVSTLTIQRTQQEDSAVYLCASSWSGGADTQYFGPGTRLTVL.

This clone showed up just a few times. This chain joins TRBV2 and TRBJ2-5; either TRBD1 or TRBD2 may supply D (5 bases each). Germline V gives CDR1 SNHLY, CDR2 FYNNEI. V gave up 5 bases and J gave up 5 bases, with 12 bases separating them. The CDR3 is 13 residues long. The CDR3 spells CASSWDQLETQYF. The CDR3 bases are TGTGCCAGCAGTTGGGACCAATTGGAGACCCAGTACTTC.

The chain couples TRBV9 to TRBJ2-1; tentatively, D is TRBD2 (6 bases). This CDR3 contains 17 residues. Germline V gene sequence: CDR1 SGDLS, CDR2 YYNGEE. V lost 0 bases to trimming and J lost 8 bases, with 21 bases between them. CDR3 amino acids: CASSVGVRLGVSDEQFF. The DNA for the CDR3 is TGTGCCAGCAGCGTAGGGGTCAGACTAGGGGTGTCGGATGAGCAGTTCTTC. The variable domain in full, completed from reference TRBV9 and TRBJ2-1, reads DSGVTQTPKHLITATGQRVTLRCSPRSGDLSVYWYQQSLDQGLQFLIQYYNGEERAKGNILERFSAQQFPDLHSELNLSSLELGDSALYFCASSVGVRLGVSDEQFFGPGTRLTVL.

The chain has TRBV6-5 and TRBJ2-3; possible D gene TRBD2, 6 bases. The CDR3 contains 13 residues. Trimming removed 0 bases from V and 7 bases from J, with 8 bases in between. Germline-derived CDR1 and CDR2 are MNHEY and SVGAGI. The CDR3 spells CASSYSAGNTQYF. CDR3 coding DNA: TGTGCCAGCAGTTACTCGGCGGGAAATACGCAGTATTTT.

This clone was counted once. The chain is built from TRBV27 and TRBJ2-3; D remains unclear. The CDR3 is 12 residues long. The germline V and J ends were trimmed by 5 bases and 6 bases, with 9 bases remaining between them. CDR1 is MNHEY, CDR2 SMNVEV, per germline (reference sequence). The DNA for the CDR3 is TGTGCCAGCAGTGGTAGACTGGATACGCAGTATTTT. The encoded protein is CASSGRLDTQYF.